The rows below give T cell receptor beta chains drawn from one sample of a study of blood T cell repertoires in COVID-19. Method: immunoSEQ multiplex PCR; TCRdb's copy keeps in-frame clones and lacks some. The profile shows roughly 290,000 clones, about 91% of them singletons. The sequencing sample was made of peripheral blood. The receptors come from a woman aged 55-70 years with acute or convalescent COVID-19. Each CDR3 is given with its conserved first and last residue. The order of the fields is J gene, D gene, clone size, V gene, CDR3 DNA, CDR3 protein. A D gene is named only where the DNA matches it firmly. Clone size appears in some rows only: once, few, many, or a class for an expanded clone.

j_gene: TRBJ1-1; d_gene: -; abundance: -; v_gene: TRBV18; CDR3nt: TGTGCCAGCTCACCAAGGGGAAAGACTGAAGCTTTCTTT; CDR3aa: CASSPRGKTEAFF
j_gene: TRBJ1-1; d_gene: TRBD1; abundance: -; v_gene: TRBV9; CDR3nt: TGTGCCAGCAGCCAAACGACAGGGGTGAACACTGAAGCTTTCTTT; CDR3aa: CASSQTTGVNTEAFF
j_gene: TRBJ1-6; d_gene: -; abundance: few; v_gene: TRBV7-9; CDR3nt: TGTGCCAGCAGCTTTAGGGGTTCGAATAATTCACCCCTCCACTTT; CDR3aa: CASSFRGSNNSPLHF
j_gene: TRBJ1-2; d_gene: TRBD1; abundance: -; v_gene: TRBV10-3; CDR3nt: TGTGCCATCACTACAGGGGTGGATGGCTACACCTTC; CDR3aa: CAITTGVDGYTF
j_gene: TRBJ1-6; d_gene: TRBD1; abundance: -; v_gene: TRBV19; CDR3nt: TGTGCCAGTAGTATTTGGCAGGGGGCGCCTGAGATGGCACCCCTCCACTTT; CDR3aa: CASSIWQGAPEMAPLHF
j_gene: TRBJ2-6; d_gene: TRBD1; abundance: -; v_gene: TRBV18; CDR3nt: TGTGCCAGCTCATCATTGCCAGGGGGCTCTGGGGCCAACGTCCTGACTTTC; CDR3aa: CASSSLPGGSGANVLTF
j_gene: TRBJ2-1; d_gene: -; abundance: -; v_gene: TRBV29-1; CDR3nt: TGCAGCGTTCGACGGGAGTCCTACAATGAGCAGTTCTTC; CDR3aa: CSVRRESYNEQFF
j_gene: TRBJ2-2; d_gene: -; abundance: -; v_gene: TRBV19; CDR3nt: TGTGCCAGCAAATCCGGGACTGCTACCGGGGAGCTGTTTTTT; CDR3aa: CASKSGTATGELFF
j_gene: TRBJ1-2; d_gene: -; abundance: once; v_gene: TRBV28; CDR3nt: TGTGCCAGCAGTTTATCACCAGACAGATTCCAGCTCTATGGCTACACCTTC; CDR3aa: CASSLSPDRFQLYGYTF
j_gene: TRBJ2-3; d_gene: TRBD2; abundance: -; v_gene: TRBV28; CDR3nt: TGTGCCAGTTCTTCCGGGGGGGCGGGCACAGATACGCAGTATTTT; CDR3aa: CASSSGGAGTDTQYF
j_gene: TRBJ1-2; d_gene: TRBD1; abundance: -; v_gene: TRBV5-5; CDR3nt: TGTGCCAGCAGCTTGGCGGGACAGGGGGCTAGAGCTAACTATGGCTACACCTTC; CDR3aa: CASSLAGQGARANYGYTF
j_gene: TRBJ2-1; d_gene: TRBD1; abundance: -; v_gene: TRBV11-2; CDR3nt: TGTGCCAGCAGCCCGGCAGGGGGCGGGGATGAGCAGTTCTTC; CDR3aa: CASSPAGGGDEQFF
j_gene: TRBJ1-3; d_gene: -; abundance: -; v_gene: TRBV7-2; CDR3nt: TGTGCCAGCAGCCAAACAGGGACCGGAAACACCATATATTTT; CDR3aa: CASSQTGTGNTIYF
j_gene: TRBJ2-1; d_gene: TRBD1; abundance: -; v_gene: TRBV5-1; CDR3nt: TGCGCCAGCAGCTTGGACAGGGGGCTTTTCGATGAGCAGTTCTTC; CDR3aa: CASSLDRGLFDEQFF
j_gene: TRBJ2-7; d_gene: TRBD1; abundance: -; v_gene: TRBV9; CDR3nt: TGTGCCAGCAGCGTCACCGGGACAGGGACCTGGGTTGAGCAGTACTTC; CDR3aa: CASSVTGTGTWVEQYF
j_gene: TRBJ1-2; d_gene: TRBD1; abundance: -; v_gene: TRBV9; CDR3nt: TGTGCCAGCAGGGCCGGACAGGGCCCTAGCTATGGCTACACCTTC; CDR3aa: CASRAGQGPSYGYTF
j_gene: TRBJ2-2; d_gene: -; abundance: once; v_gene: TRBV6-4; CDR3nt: TGTGCCAGCAGTGACTTTCCCGGAGAGAGGCTGTTTTTT; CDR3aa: CASSDFPGERLFF
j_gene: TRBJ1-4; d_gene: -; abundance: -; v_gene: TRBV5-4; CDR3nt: TGTGCCAGCAGCTCCCCTCCTAATGAAAAACTGTTTTTT; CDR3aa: CASSSPPNEKLFF
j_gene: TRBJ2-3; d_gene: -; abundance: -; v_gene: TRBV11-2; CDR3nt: TGTGCCAGCAGACCCCCCCGGGTCGGGACAGATACGCAGTATTTT; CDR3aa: CASRPPRVGTDTQYF
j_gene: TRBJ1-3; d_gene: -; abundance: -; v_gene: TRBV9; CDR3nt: TGTGCCAGCAGCACGGTCGGGGGAAGCTCTGGAAACACCATATATTTT; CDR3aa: CASSTVGGSSGNTIYF
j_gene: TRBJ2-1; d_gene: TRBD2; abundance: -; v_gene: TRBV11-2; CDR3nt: TGTGCCAGCGGGGGAGGCGGGAGGAATGAGCAGTTCTTC; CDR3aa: CASGGGGRNEQFF
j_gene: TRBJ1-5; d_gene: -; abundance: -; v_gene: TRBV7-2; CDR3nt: TGTGCCAGCAGCTTAAAGGGAGTTAGTCAGCCCCAGCATTTT; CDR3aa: CASSLKGVSQPQHF
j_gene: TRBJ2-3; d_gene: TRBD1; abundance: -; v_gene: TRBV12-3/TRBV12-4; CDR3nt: TGTGCCAGCCGGGGACAGGGGGACCAGCCCCAGTATTTT; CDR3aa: CASRGQGDQPQYF
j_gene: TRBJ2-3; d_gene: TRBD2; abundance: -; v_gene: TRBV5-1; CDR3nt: TGCGCCAGCAGCGAACAGGCGGGGGTTAGCACAGATACGCAGTATTTT; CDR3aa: CASSEQAGVSTDTQYF
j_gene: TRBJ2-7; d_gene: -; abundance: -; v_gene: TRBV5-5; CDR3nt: TGTGCCAGCAGCTTGGCCGGGAATACCTACGAGCAGTACTTC; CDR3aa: CASSLAGNTYEQYF
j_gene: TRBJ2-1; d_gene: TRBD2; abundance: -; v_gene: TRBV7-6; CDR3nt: TGTGCCAGCAGCCGACGAGAGCCAACTAGCGGGAGCCCTGACAATGAGCAGTTCTTC; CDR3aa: CASSRREPTSGSPDNEQFF
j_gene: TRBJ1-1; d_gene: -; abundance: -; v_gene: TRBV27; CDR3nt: TGTGCCAGCAGTCCAGGGTTTGGGACTGAAGCTTTCTTT; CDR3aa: CASSPGFGTEAFF
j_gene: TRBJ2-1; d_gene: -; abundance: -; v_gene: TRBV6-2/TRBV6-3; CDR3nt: TGTGCCAGCAGTTACGCGGGGCTCAATGAGCAGTTCTTC; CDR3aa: CASSYAGLNEQFF
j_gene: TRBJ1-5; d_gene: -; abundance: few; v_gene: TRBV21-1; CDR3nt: TGTGCCAGCAGCAAAGGAATTAAACAGGATAGCAATCAGCCCCAGCATTTT; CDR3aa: CASSKGIKQDSNQPQHF
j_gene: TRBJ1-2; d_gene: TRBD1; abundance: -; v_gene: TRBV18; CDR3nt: TGTGCCAGCTCACCTGAGACAGGGGCCTATGGCTACACCTTC; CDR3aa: CASSPETGAYGYTF
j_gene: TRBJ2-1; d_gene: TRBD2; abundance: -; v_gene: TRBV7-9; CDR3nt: TGTGCCAGCAGCTTATCCGGGAGGGTTGATGAGCAGTTCTTC; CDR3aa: CASSLSGRVDEQFF
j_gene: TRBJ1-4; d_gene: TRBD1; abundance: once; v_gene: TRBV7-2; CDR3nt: TGTGCCAGCAGCACTACAGGGGGTCTTAATAATGAAAAACTGTTTTTT; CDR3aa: CASSTTGGLNNEKLFF
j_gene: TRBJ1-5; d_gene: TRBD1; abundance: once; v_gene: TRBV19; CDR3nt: TGTGCCAGTAGTCATCATAAAGACAGGGGAATCAATCAGCCCCAGCATTTT; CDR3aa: CASSHHKDRGINQPQHF
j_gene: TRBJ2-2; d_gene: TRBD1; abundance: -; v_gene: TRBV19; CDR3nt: TGTGCCAGTAGTCTTGGGACAGGGGGCGCGAACACCGGGGAGCTGTTTTTT; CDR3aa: CASSLGTGGANTGELFF
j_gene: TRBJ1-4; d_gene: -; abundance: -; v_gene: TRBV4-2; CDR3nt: TGTGCCAGCAGCCAAGAATCGCGACAAACTAATGAAAAACTGTTTTTT; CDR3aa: CASSQESRQTNEKLFF
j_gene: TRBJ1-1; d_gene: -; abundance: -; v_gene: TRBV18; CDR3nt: TGTGCCAGCTCACTCGGTCCCACCGAAGCTTTCTTT; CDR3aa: CASSLGPTEAFF
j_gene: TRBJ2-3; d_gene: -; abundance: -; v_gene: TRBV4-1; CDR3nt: TGCGCCAGCAGCCTTGAGGGGGCAGATACGCAGTATTTT; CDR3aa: CASSLEGADTQYF
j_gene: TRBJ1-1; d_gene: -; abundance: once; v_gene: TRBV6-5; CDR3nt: TGTGCCAGCCCCCTCGGGGAGGAAGCTTTCTTT; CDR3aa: CASPLGEEAFF
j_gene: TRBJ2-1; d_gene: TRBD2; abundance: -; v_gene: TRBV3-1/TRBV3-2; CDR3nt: TGTGCCAGCAGCCAAGGCACTAGCGGGAGACGGAATGAGCAGTTCTTC; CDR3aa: CASSQGTSGRRNEQFF
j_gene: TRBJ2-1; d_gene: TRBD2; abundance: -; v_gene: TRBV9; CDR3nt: TGTGCCAGCAGCGTAATTGCGGGAGGGATTACCAGCAATGAGCAGTTCTTC; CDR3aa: CASSVIAGGITSNEQFF
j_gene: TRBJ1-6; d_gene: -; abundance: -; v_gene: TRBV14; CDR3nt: TGTGCCAGCAGCCAGGTACAGGGATCGAGTAATTCACCCCTCCACTTT; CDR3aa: CASSQVQGSSNSPLHF
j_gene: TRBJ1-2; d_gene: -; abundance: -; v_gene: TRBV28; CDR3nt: TGTGCCACCAAAACGGACTTAAACTATGGCTACACCTTC; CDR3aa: CATKTDLNYGYTF
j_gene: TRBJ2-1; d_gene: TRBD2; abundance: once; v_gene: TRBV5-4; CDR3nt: TGTGCCAGCAGCCCGGGGGGACTAGCGACGGACGAGCAGTTCTTC; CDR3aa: CASSPGGLATDEQFF
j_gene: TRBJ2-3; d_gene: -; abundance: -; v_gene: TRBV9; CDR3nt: TGTGCCAGCAGCGGATATGAGGGTGGCACAGATACGCAGTATTTT; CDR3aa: CASSGYEGGTDTQYF
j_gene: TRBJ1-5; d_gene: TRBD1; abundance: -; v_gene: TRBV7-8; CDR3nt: TGTGCCAGCAGCTCGTATGGACAGGGTGATCAGCCCCAGCATTTT; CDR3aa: CASSSYGQGDQPQHF
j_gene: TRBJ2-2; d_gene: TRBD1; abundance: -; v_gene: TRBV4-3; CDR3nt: TGCGCCAGCAGCAAGACAGGGGGCCTGAACACCGGGGAGCTGTTTTTT; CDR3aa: CASSKTGGLNTGELFF
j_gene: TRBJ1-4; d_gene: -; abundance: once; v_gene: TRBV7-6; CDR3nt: TGTGCCAGCAGCGTCTTCGAGACGGGAGGTGAAAAACTGTTTTTT; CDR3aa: CASSVFETGGEKLFF
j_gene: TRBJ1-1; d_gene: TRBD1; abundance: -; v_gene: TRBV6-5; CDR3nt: TGTGCAACCACATACAGGGGCGGTGGTTATACTGAAGCTTTCTTT; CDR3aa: CATTYRGGGYTEAFF